The clone carrying this T cell receptor (beta chain) was seen more than once but under ten times. The V and J ends lost 3 bases and 8 bases respectively, with 16 bases between them. This CDR3 comprises 14 residues. The entry originates in a study of blood T cell repertoires in COVID-19. Authors' methods: Nucleated cell number was recorded as an estimate derived from reference gene primer amplification. Sequenced by immunoSEQ multiplex PCR; TCRdb stores in-frame clones only, minus some. That table is the source of V, J and clone size, and D and trimming were worked out from the DNA. Seen here are around 50,000 clones, roughly 82% observed once, and the top ten hold 20% to 25%.

The source of this sequence is a woman of 80 years or more with acute or convalescent COVID-19. Sequences were obtained from peripheral blood. The V call is TRBV23-1, the J call TRBJ1-1; D is ambiguous. TRBV23-1 qualifies as an ORF whose function is uncertain. The CDR3 reads CASSHPSPVQEAFF. The CDR3 DNA follows: TGCGCCAGCAGTCACCCATCCCCGGTACAGGAAGCTTTCTTT.